This T cell receptor beta chain was documented in a study of radiotherapy plus CTLA-4 blockade in lung cancer. Produced via immunoSEQ multiplex PCR; TCRdb's table is partial and in-frame only. The sample holds some 73,000 clones, approximately 80% seen once. This clone occurred a few times. Antigen unknown. The study, taken as a whole, reports: The best prediction of response reportedly came from early blood T cell clone dynamics, with interferon-beta.

Patients had chemo-refractory metastatic non-small-cell lung cancer and received focal radiation plus CTLA-4 blockade that used ipilimumab. This clonotype originated in a human donor with non-small cell lung cancer who had stable disease on radiotherapy plus ipilimumab. Sequenced material: peripheral blood, taken from a patient treated with radiotherapy plus ipilimumab.

The chain's CDR3 is CASSVAWVGDEQFF. The CDR3 coding sequence is TGTGCCAGCAGCGTAGCCTGGGTAGGCGATGAGCAGTTCTTC. The rearrangement uses TRBV9 and TRBJ2-1; D is ambiguous. The CDR3 totals 14 residues. The V and J ends lost 0 bases and 8 bases respectively, with 12 bases between them. Germline CDR1 is SGDLS and CDR2 is YYNGEE.